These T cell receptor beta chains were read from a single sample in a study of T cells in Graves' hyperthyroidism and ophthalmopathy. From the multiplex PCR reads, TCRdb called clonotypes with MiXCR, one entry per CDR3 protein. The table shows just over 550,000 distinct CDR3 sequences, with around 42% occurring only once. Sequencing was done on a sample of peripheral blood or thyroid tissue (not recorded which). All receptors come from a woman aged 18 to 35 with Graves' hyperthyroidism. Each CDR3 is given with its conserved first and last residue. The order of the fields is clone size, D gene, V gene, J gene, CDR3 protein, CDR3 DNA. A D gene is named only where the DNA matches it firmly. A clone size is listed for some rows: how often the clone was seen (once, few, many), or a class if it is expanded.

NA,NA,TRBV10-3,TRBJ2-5,CAISARQEETQYF,TGTGCCATCAGTGCCCGACAGGAAGAGACCCAGTACTTC
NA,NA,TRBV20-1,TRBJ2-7,CSVRGADYEQYF,TGCAGTGTTCGGGGGGCGGACTACGAGCAGTACTTC
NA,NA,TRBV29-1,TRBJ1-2,CSVVTGEKAYGYTF,TGCAGCGTTGTGACTGGGGAAAAAGCGTATGGCTACACCTTC
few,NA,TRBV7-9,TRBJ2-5,CASSFIGRGETQYF,TGTGCCAGCAGCTTCATCGGACGTGGGGAGACCCAGTACTTC
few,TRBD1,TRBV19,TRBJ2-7,CASKLGQGKYEQYF,TGTGCCAGTAAGCTGGGACAGGGAAAATACGAGCAGTACTTC
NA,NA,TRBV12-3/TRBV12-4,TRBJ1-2,CASSFDSSGYTF,TGTGCCAGCAGTTTTGATTCGTCTGGCTACACCTTC
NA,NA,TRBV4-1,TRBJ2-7,CASSQADGYEQYF,TGCGCCAGCAGCCAAGCGGACGGATACGAGCAGTACTTC
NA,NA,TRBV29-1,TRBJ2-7,CSVEPGGGSYEQYF,TGCAGCGTTGAGCCCGGGGGTGGCTCCTACGAGCAGTACTTC
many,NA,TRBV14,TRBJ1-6,CASSQVRDAPLHF,TGTGCCAGCAGCCAAGTTAGGGATGCGCCCCTCCACTTT
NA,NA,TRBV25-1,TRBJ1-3,CASSESGRDGYTIYF,TGTGCCAGCAGTGAATCAGGGAGAGATGGCTACACCATATATTTT
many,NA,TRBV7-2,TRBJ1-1,CASSWGRLAFF,TGTGCCAGCAGCTGGGGACGTCTGGCTTTCTTT
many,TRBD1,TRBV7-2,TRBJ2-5,CASSWDRVEETQYF,TGTGCCAGCAGCTGGGACAGGGTTGAAGAGACCCAGTACTTC
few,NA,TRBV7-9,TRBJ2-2,CASSLVGETNTGELFF,TGTGCCAGCAGCTTAGTGGGAGAGACGAACACCGGGGAGCTGTTTTTT
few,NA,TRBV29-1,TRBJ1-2,CSVPDIYGYTF,TGCAGCGTTCCGGACATCTATGGCTACACCTTC
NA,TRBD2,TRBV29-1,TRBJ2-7,CSVVTGGPMDEQYF,TGCAGCGTTGTAACGGGAGGGCCGATGGACGAGCAGTACTTC
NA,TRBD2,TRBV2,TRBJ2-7,CASSEAPGTSGSEQYF,TGTGCCAGCAGTGAAGCCCCCGGGACTAGCGGGAGCGAGCAGTACTTC
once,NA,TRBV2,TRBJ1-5,CATTPGLTTPQPQHF,TGTGCCACTACTCCCGGGCTCACGACGCCTCAGCCCCAGCATTTT
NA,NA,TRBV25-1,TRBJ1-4,CASNSGRINEKLFF,TGTGCCAGCAACTCTGGACGGATTAATGAAAAACTGTTTTTT
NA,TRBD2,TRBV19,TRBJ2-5,CASSITSGSKETQYF,TGTGCCAGTAGTATCACTAGCGGGAGCAAAGAGACCCAGTACTTC
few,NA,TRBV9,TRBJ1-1,CASSSWDGNTEAFF,TGTGCCAGCAGCAGCTGGGACGGGAACACTGAAGCTTTCTTT
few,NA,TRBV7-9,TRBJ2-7,CASSLSAGHQRGQYF,TGTGCCAGCAGCTTAAGCGCGGGACACCAGAGGGGGCAGTACTTC
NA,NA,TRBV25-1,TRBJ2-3,CASSEYMQGADTQYF,TGTGCCAGCAGTGAATATATGCAGGGCGCAGATACGCAGTATTTT
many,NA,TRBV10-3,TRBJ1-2,CAISEQDGNYGYTF,TGTGCCATCAGTGAACAGGACGGCAACTATGGCTACACCTTC
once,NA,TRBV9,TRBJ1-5,CASSVRQGKPQHF,TGTGCCAGCAGCGTAAGGCAGGGCAAGCCCCAGCATTTT
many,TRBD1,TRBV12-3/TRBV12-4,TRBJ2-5,CASSNRDSEETQYF,TGTGCCAGCAGCAACCGGGACAGCGAAGAGACCCAGTACTTC
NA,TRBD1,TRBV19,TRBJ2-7,CASSPPGQGGSGTYEQYF,TGTGCCAGTAGCCCGCCGGGACAGGGAGGTAGCGGAACCTACGAGCAGTACTTC
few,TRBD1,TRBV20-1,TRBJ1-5,CSARVGQGGPPQHF,TGCAGTGCTAGAGTAGGGCAGGGGGGACCGCCCCAGCATTTT
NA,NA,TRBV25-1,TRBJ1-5,CASRPGLGRPQHF,TGTGCCAGCAGACCAGGGTTAGGGAGGCCCCAGCATTTT
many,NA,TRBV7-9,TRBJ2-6,CASSQDAGANVLTF,TGCGCCAGCAGCCAAGATGCCGGGGCCAACGTCCTGACTTTC
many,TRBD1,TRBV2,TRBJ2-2,CASSAGTGNTGELFF,TGTGCTAGCAGCGCTGGGACAGGGAACACCGGGGAGCTGTTTTTT
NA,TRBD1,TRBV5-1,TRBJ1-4,CASRPGQGIEKLFF,TGCGCCAGCAGACCGGGACAGGGAATTGAAAAACTGTTTTTT
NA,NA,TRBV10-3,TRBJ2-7,CAITGAPYEQYF,TGTGCCATCACTGGGGCTCCCTACGAGCAGTACTTC
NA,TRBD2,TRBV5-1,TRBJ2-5,CASSQSGRGGETQYF,TGTGCCAGCAGCCAAAGCGGGCGGGGAGGGGAGACCCAGTACTTC
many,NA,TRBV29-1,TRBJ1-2,CSARAGADYGYTF,TGCAGCGCGAGGGCAGGGGCGGACTATGGCTACACCTTC
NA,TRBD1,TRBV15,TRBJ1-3,CATSRDRDGNTIYF,TGTGCCACCAGCAGGGACAGGGATGGAAACACCATATATTTT
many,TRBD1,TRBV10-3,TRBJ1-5,CAINHDRESNDQPQHF,TGTGCCATCAATCACGACAGGGAGTCAAACGATCAGCCCCAGCATTTT
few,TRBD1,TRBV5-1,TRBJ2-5,CASSSGGLETQYF,TGCGCCAGCAGCTCAGGGGGCTTGGAGACCCAGTACTTC
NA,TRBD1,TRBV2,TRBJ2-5,CASSEGEQGALQETQYF,TGTGCCAGCAGTGAAGGTGAACAGGGGGCGCTTCAGGAGACCCAGTACTTC
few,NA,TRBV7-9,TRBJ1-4,CASSLEGPEDEKLFF,TGTGCCAGCAGCTTAGAGGGGCCGGAGGATGAAAAACTGTTTTTT
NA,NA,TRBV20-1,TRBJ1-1,CSARLGGIGTEAFF,TGCAGTGCTAGGCTGGGGGGGATAGGCACTGAAGCTTTCTTT
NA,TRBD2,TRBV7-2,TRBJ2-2,CASSLRMTSDHTGELFF,TGTGCCAGCAGCCTGCGAATGACTAGCGATCACACCGGGGAGCTGTTTTTT
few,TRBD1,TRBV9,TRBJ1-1,CASSQAAGGLNTEAFF,TGTGCCAGCAGCCAAGCGGCAGGGGGCCTGAACACTGAAGCTTTCTTT
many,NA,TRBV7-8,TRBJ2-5,CASSSGPWETQYF,TGTGCCAGCAGCTCGGGACCTTGGGAGACCCAGTACTTC
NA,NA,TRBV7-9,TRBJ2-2,CASSQDSTGELFF,TGTGCCAGCAGCCAAGATTCCACCGGGGAGCTGTTTTTT
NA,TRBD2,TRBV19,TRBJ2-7,CASSRTSGRAFSTEQYF,TGTGCCAGTAGTAGGACTAGCGGGAGGGCCTTCTCTACCGAGCAGTACTTC
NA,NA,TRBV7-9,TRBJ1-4,CASSGVTGPNEKLFF,TGTGCCAGCAGCGGAGTGACAGGCCCTAATGAAAAACTGTTTTTT
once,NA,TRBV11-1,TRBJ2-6,CASSLQALSGANVLTF,TGTGCCAGCAGCCTACAGGCCCTCTCTGGGGCCAACGTCCTGACTTTC
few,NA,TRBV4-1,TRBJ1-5,CASSLFRSGKQPQHF,TGCGCCAGCAGCCTCTTCAGATCGGGTAAGCAGCCCCAGCATTTT
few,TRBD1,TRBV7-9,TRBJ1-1,CASRPGGVEAFF,TGTGCCAGCAGACCAGGGGGGGTAGAAGCTTTCTTT
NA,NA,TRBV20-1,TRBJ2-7,CSARVFTSYEQYF,TGCAGTGCTAGAGTGTTCACGTCCTACGAGCAGTACTTC